These 27 T cell receptor beta chains came from one sample sequenced in a study of response to subunit inactivated influenza vaccine. A single record per CDR3 protein comes from TCRdb applying MiXCR to the RT-PCR reads. Here the sample spans 800,000 or so distinct CDR3 sequences, 21% being singletons. This material consisted of PBMCs from blood, taken about 5 days after vaccination. These receptors originate from a man aged 50 to 60 who received an inactivated influenza vaccine.

This clonotype came up many times. The chain recombines TRBV12-3 or TRBV12-4 with TRBJ1-5; D call uncertain. With 5 bases removed from V and 2 bases from J, the gap between germline ends came to 10 bases. The CDR3 consists of 14 residues. The CDR3 region has the DNA TGTGCCAGCAGTCTGGATGGGCGCAATCAGCCCCAGCATTTT. Translating gives CASSLDGRNQPQHF.

The gene calls are TRBV4-2 and TRBJ2-4; either TRBD1 or TRBD2 may fit D (5 bases each). V was cut by 1 base and J by 4 bases, with 14 bases left in between. This CDR3 has 16 amino acids. Germline V gene data show CDR1 as LGHNA and CDR2 as YNFKEQ. The CDR3 region has the DNA TGTGCCAGCAGCCAAGGCTTGGGGACCGATAAAAACATTCAGTACTTC. Amino acid sequence: CASSQGLGTDKNIQYF.

The CDR3 reads CASSWDREQFF. The CDR3 bases are TGTGCCAGCAGTTGGGACAGGGAGCAGTTCTTC. V and J are TRBV6-1 and TRBJ2-1, with 8 bases identical to TRBD1. Looked up from germline, CDR1 is MNHNS and CDR2 is SASEGT. This CDR3 spans 11 amino acids. J gave up 10 bases and V 5 bases, and 1 base lay outside the gene matches.

The chain carries TRBV7-9 and TRBJ1-3; 9 bases are a match to TRBD1. The CDR3 sequence is 16 residues long. Germline V gives CDR1 SEHNR, CDR2 FQNEAQ (reference sequence). The trim removed 5 bases at V and 4 bases at J, leaving 9 bases unmatched. DNA of the CDR3: TGTGCCAGCAGCGAAAACCCCGGACAGGGGGGAAACACCATATATTTT. Its protein is CASSENPGQGGNTIYF.

The chain employs TRBV9 and TRBJ2-2; D unclear. V dropped 5 bases and J dropped 4 bases, with 9 bases sitting between them. The germline CDR1 and CDR2 sequences are SGDLS and YYNGEE. This CDR3 region has 13 residues. Written as DNA, the CDR3 is TGTGCCAGCAGAGAAGAACGCACCGGGGAGCTGTTTTTT. This translates into CASREERTGELFF. Full variable domain (missing parts from reference TRBV9 and TRBJ2-2): DSGVTQTPKHLITATGQRVTLRCSPRSGDLSVYWYQQSLDQGLQFLIQYYNGEERAKGNILERFSAQQFPDLHSELNLSSLELGDSALYFCASREERTGELFFGEGSRLTVL.

In its sample, this clonotype was seen a few times. The rearrangement links TRBV7-8 to TRBJ2-7; 11 bases align to TRBD2. Per germline, CDR1 SGHVS and CDR2 FQNEAQ. This CDR3 comprises 16 residues. Unmatched junction bases numbered 16, after V lost 8 bases and J lost 7 bases. CDR3: CASGLTSGDALQEQYF. CDR3 coding DNA: TGTGCCAGCGGTTTGACTAGCGGGGACGCTTTGCAAGAGCAGTACTTC.

This clonotype has just a few counts. The chain is built from TRBV12-3 or TRBV12-4 and TRBJ2-3; TRBD2 is a possible D gene (5 bases). V lost 10 bases and J lost 2, with 13 bases in between. This CDR3 has 13 amino acids. The CDR3 is CATIAQNTDTQYF. The CDR3 DNA is TGTGCCACTATAGCGCAGAACACAGATACGCAGTATTTT.

This clonotype was counted between two and nine times. This chain uses TRBV7-9 with TRBJ1-2; tentatively, D is TRBD1 (6 bases). Per germline, CDR1 SEHNR and CDR2 FQNEAQ (reference sequence). Between the trimmed V and J ends, which lost 5 bases and 3 bases, there was a span of 13 bases. The CDR3 loop spans 14 amino acids. The DNA of the CDR3 is TGTGCCAGCAGCACAGGGCGGAGTTACTATGGCTACACCTTC. Its protein product is CASSTGRSYYGYTF.

This chain connects TRBV10-3 to TRBJ2-2, with 10 bases that match TRBD1. V lost 7 bases, J lost 6 bases, and 5 bases stayed unmatched. This CDR3 comprises 14 residues. The germline gives CDR1 ENHRY, CDR2 SYGVKD. CDR3: CAINPGQGSGELFF. CDR3 DNA: TGTGCCATCAATCCGGGACAGGGGTCCGGGGAGCTGTTTTTT.

This clonotype was observed a handful of times. The chain uses TRBV4-3 and TRBJ2-1, with D perhaps matching TRBD2 (5 bases). Germline V gene data show CDR1 as LGHNA and CDR2 as YSLEER. This CDR3 is 14 amino acids long. V dropped 5 bases and J dropped 0 bases, with 8 bases sitting between them. The CDR3 loop reads CASSATSSYNEQFF. CDR3 sequence (DNA): TGCGCCAGCAGCGCTACTAGCTCCTACAATGAGCAGTTCTTC.

The chain joins TRBV11-2 to TRBJ2-1; 11 nucleotides line up with TRBD2. With 5 bases clipped from V and 7 bases from J, the junction kept 13 bases outside the gene matches. The CDR3 consists of 17 residues. Germline V gives CDR1 SGHAT, CDR2 FQNNGV. The CDR3 nucleotides read TGTGCCAGCAGCCCGCGGTCCGGCCTAGCGGGAGGTAATGAGCAGTTCTTC. Translating gives CASSPRSGLAGGNEQFF.

The sample holds a few counts of this clonotype. J is TRBJ2-1 and V is TRBV5-1, with 8 positions matching TRBD2. V gave up 3 bases and J gave up 5 bases; unmatched junction bases: 10. Germline values: CDR1 SGHRS, CDR2 YFSETQ. This CDR3 spans 16 amino acids. The CDR3 bases are TGCGCCAGCAGCTCCGCTCGGGGGCGGGGGGACAATGAGCAGTTCTTC. The encoded protein is CASSSARGRGDNEQFF. Full variable domain (outside the CDR3, taken from reference TRBV5-1 and TRBJ2-1): KAGVTQTPRYLIKTRGQQVTLSCSPISGHRSVSWYQQTPGQGLQFLFEYFSETQRNKGNFPGRFSGRQFSNSRSEMNVSTLELGDSALYLCASSSARGRGDNEQFFGPGTRLTVL.

This clonotype was found many times. The chain has TRBV12-3 or TRBV12-4 and TRBJ1-6, with D perhaps TRBD1 (6 bases). CDR3 length equals 13 residues. V dropped 6 bases and J dropped 12 bases, with 15 bases sitting between them. CDR3 sequence reads: CASSLARGLPLHF. CDR3 sequence (DNA): TGTGCCAGCAGCCTGGCCAGGGGACTACCCCTCCACTTT.

This clonotype has only one observation. This sequence joins TRBV18 and TRBJ2-1; 8 positions match TRBD2. CDR1 is KGHSH and CDR2 is LQKENI in the germline V gene. The CDR3 is made up of 17 amino acids. J was trimmed by 3 bases and V by 2 bases; bases with no gene match: 9. CDR3 nucleotide sequence: TGTGCCAGCTCACCATTTCCGACTAGCGCGAACTACAATGAGCAGTTCTTC. Its protein is CASSPFPTSANYNEQFF.

In this sample, this clonotype turned up a few times. The gene calls are TRBV7-8 and TRBJ2-1, with D tentatively TRBD2 (6 bases). The CDR3 contains 17 residues. Per the germline V gene, CDR1 is SGHVS and CDR2 is FQNEAQ. Trimming stripped 7 bases from V and 7 bases from J, with 26 bases between. CDR3 nucleotide sequence: TGTGCCAGCACTCCCCTGCTTGTAAGGGTGGAGGGGAATGAGCAGTTCTTC. Translating it yields CASTPLLVRVEGNEQFF.

V and J are TRBV7-9 and TRBJ2-7; no reliable D call. The germline V gene has CDR1 SEHNR and CDR2 FQNEAQ (reference sequence). Trimming took 6 bases from V and 6 from J, leaving 12 bases between them. CDR3 length: 12 amino acids. The CDR3 is CASRVHDGEQYF. CDR3 coding DNA: TGTGCCAGCAGGGTACACGACGGCGAGCAGTACTTC.

The chain links TRBV7-2 to TRBJ2-2; D unresolved. Trimming took off 5 bases at V and 1 base at J, with 11 bases between the two ends. CDR1 is SGHTA, CDR2 FQGNSA, per germline. The CDR3 length is 15 residues. CDR3 protein: CASSKFGRNTGELFF. CDR3 DNA sequence: TGTGCCAGCAGCAAATTCGGCAGGAACACCGGGGAGCTGTTTTTT.

The table lists this clonotype with a few counts. The chain employs TRBV11-1 and TRBJ2-7; 8 bases are a match to TRBD1. The junction had 17 bases not matched to a gene; V was cut back by 4 bases and J by 3 bases. Germline CDR1 is SGHAT and CDR2 is FQDESV (reference sequence). This CDR3 region has 18 residues. The CDR3 spells CASSYLLPTQGAHYEQYF. The CDR3 coding sequence is TGTGCCAGCAGCTACTTACTACCCACGCAGGGGGCCCACTACGAGCAGTACTTC.

Here the CDR3 DNA reads TGTGCCAGCAGTGAAGGAAGGTTGGGGCACGGGGAGCTGTTTTTT. Amino acid sequence: CASSEGRLGHGELFF. V is TRBV6-1 and J is TRBJ2-2, with a possible D match to TRBD1 (5 bases). The CDR3 length is 15 residues. V was clipped by 1 base and J by 7 bases, with 13 bases between them. CDR1 and CDR2 (germline): MNHNS, SASEGT.

The V and J genes are TRBV4-3 and TRBJ2-7; tentatively, D is TRBD1 (5 bases). V lost 0 bases to trimming and J lost 7 bases, with 16 bases between them. The CDR3 is 15 residues long. Germline lookup yields CDR1 LGHNA and CDR2 YSLEER. The CDR3, as DNA: TGCGCCAGCAGCCAAGAAGGGGCAGGTTTGGGGGAGCAGTACTTC. It yields the protein CASSQEGAGLGEQYF.

This clonotype was seen more than once but under ten times. The chain couples TRBV12-3 or TRBV12-4 to TRBJ2-7; 8 positions match TRBD2. The CDR3 extends over 16 amino acids. Germline trimming cut 0 bases from V and 4 bases from J; bases unmatched to any gene: 8. This CDR3 is CASSLARGGTGYEQYF. The CDR3 coding sequence is TGTGCCAGCAGTTTAGCGCGCGGGGGGACGGGATACGAGCAGTACTTC.

CDR3 nucleotides: TGTGCCAGCAGCGGGGGACTAGTGGTTGGGACCCAGTACTTC. Translating it yields CASSGGLVVGTQYF. The gene calls are TRBV5-4 and TRBJ2-5, with 8 bases identical to TRBD2. The CDR3 loop spans 14 amino acids. The junction had 9 bases not matched to a gene; V was cut back by 4 bases and J by 7 bases. Germline loops: CDR1 SGHNT, CDR2 YYREEE (reference sequence).

V and J are TRBV2 and TRBJ2-3; 9 bases align to TRBD1. This CDR3 contains 19 residues. V shed 7 bases, J shed 0 bases, and the junction held 17 bases outside the gene matches. Germline V gives CDR1 SNHLY, CDR2 FYNNEI. Here the CDR3 reads CASTGLRTGEFSSTDTQYF. In DNA, the CDR3 is TGTGCCAGCACGGGTTTGCGGACAGGGGAATTTTCTAGCACAGATACGCAGTATTTT.

The V call is TRBV12-3 or TRBV12-4, the J call TRBJ2-7; TRBD1 aligns across 8 bases. CDR3 size: 16 residues. Germline trimming cut 5 bases from V and 2 bases from J; bases unmatched to any gene: 11. The CDR3 loop is CASSLGGTGKAYEQYF. DNA for the CDR3: TGTGCCAGCAGTCTAGGAGGGACAGGCAAAGCCTACGAGCAGTACTTC.

In this sample, this clonotype turned up a few times. The rearrangement joins TRBV12-3 or TRBV12-4 to TRBJ2-2, with TRBD1 matching 7 bases. V shed 1 base, J shed 4 bases, and the junction held 9 bases outside the gene matches. The CDR3 contains 17 residues. The CDR3 sequence is CASSLGHGAGGTGELFF. CDR3 nucleotide sequence: TGTGCCAGCAGTTTAGGACACGGGGCAGGGGGCACCGGGGAGCTGTTTTTT.

In this sample, this clonotype turned up a few times. The chain uses TRBV7-2 and TRBJ1-1, with D possibly matching TRBD1 (6 bases). Germline CDR1 SGHTA, CDR2 FQGNSA. V dropped 1 base and J dropped 10 bases, with 10 bases sitting between them. The CDR3 runs 12 residues. CDR3: CASSLGRGGAFF. CDR3 DNA sequence: TGTGCCAGCAGCTTAGGAAGGGGGGGAGCTTTCTTT.

V gene TRBV4-1 combines with J gene TRBJ2-7; possible D gene TRBD1, 5 bases. Germline CDR1 reads MGHRA; CDR2 reads YSYEKL. The CDR3 runs to 15 residues. Trimming took 0 bases from V and 3 from J, leaving 12 bases between them. CDR3 amino acids: CASSQDGQGHYEQYF. CDR3 in DNA: TGCGCCAGCAGCCAAGATGGCCAGGGCCACTACGAGCAGTACTTC.